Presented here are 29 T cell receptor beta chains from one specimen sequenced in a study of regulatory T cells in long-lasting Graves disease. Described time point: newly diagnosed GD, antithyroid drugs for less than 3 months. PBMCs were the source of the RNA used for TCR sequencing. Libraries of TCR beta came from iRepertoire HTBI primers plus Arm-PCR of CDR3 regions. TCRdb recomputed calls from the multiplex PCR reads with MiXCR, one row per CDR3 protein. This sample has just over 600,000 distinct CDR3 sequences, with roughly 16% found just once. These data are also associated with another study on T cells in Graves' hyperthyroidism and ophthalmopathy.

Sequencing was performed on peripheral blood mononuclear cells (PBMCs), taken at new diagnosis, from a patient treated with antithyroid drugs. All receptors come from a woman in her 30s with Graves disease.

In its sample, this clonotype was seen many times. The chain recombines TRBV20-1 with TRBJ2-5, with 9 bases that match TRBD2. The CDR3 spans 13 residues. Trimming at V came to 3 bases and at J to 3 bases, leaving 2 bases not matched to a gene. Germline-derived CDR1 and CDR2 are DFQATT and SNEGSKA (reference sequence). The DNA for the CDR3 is TGCAGTGCTAGCCCTAGCGGGAAAGAGACCCAGTACTTC. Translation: CSASPSGKETQYF.

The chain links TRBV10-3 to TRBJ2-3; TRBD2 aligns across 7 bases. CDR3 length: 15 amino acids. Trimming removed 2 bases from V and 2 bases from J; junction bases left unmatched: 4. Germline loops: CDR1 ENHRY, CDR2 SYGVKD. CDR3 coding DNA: TGTGCCATCAGTGAGCGGGAGGTCCTCACAGATACGCAGTATTTT. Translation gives CAISEREVLTDTQYF.

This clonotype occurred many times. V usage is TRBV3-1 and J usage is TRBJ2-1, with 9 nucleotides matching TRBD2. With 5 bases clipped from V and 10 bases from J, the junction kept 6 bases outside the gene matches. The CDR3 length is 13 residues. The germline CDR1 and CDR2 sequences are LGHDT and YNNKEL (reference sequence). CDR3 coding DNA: TGTGCCAGCAGCTTCAACAGCGGGAGGGAGCAGTTCTTC. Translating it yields CASSFNSGREQFF.

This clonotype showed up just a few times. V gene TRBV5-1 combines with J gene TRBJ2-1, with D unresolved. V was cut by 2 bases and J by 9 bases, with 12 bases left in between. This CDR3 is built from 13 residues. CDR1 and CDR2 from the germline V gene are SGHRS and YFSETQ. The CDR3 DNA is TGCGCCAGCAGCTTATTGGTTGGCCGTGAGCAGTTCTTC. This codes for CASSLLVGREQFF.

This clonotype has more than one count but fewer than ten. CDR3 coding DNA: TGTGCCAGCACCGAAAATCAGGCTGGAAACACCATATATTTT. It is translated as CASTENQAGNTIYF. The chain is built from TRBV6-1 and TRBJ1-3, with no clear D. In germline, CDR1 is MNHNS, CDR2 SASEGT. The germline V and J ends were trimmed by 7 bases and 2 bases, with 12 bases remaining between them. This CDR3 has 14 amino acids.

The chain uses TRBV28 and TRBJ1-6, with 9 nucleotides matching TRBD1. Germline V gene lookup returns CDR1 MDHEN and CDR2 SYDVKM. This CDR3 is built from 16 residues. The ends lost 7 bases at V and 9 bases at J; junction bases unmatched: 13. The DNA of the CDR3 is TGTGCCAGCATTTGGAGGGGGACAGGGTTGCGTTCACCCCTCCACTTT. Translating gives CASIWRGTGLRSPLHF.

This CDR3 reads CAISESTRGPDTQYF. In DNA form, the CDR3 reads TGTGCCATCAGTGAGTCGACTCGAGGGCCAGATACGCAGTATTTT. The chain links TRBV10-3 to TRBJ2-3; D perhaps matches TRBD2 (5 bases). The CDR3 runs to 15 residues. CDR1 ENHRY and CDR2 SYGVKD come from the germline V gene. V was trimmed by 0 bases and J by 4 bases, leaving 11 bases between them.

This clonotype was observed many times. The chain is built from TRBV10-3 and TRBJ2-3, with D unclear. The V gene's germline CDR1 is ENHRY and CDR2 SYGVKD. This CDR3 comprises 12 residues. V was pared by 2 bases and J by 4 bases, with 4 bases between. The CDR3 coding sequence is TGTGCCATCAGTGAGCACTCAGATACGCAGTATTTT. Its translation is CAISEHSDTQYF.

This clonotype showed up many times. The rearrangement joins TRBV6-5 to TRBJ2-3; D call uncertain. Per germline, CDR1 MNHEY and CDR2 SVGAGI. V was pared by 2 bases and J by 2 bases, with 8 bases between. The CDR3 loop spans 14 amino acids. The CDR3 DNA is TGTGCCAGCAGTTACACGGTGAACACAGATACGCAGTATTTT. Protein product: CASSYTVNTDTQYF.

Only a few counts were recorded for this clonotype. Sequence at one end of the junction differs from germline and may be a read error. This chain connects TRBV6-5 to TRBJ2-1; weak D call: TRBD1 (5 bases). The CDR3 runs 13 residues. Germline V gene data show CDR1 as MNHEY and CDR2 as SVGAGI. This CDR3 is CASSDSDNNEQFF. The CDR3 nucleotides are TGTGCCAGCAGTGACTCGGACAACAATGAGCAGTTCTTC.

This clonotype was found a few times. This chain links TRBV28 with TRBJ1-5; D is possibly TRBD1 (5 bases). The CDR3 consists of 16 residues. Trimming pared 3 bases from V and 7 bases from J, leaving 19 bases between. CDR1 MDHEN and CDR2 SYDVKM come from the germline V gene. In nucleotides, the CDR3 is TGTGCCAGCAGTTTTTATTCTAACAAGGGGAGACAGCCCCAGCATTTT. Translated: CASSFYSNKGRQPQHF.

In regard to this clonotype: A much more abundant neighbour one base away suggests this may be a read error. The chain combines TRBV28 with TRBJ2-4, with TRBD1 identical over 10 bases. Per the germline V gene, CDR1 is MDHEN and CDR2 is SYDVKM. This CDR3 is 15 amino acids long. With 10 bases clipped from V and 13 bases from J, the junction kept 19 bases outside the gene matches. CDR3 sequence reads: CATQGGDRGENEQYF. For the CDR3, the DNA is TGTGCCACCCAAGGAGGGGACAGGGGTGAAAATGAGCAGTACTTC.

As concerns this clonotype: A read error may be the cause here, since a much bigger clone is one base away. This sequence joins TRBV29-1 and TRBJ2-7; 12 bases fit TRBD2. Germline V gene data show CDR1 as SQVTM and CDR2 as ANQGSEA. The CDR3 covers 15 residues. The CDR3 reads CNVEPGGLAGYEQYF. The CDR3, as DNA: TGCAACGTTGAACCAGGGGGACTAGCGGGCTACGAGCAGTACTTC.

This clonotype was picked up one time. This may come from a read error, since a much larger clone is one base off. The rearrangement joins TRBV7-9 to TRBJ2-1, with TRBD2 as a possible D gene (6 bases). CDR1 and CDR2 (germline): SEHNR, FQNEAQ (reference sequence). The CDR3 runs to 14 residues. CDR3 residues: CASSPWGDYNEQLF. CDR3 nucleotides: TGTGCCAGCAGCCCATGGGGGGATTACAATGAGCAGCTCTTC.

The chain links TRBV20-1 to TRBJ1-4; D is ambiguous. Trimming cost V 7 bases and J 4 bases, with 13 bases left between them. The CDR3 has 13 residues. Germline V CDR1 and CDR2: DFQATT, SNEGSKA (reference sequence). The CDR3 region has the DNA TGCAGTGTCCTCGGGCAGTTTAATGAAAAACTGTTTTTT. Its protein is CSVLGQFNEKLFF.

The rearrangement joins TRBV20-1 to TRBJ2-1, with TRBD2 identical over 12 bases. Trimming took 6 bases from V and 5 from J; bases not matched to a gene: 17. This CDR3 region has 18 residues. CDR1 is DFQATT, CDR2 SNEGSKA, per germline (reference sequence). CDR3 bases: TGCAGTGCAGTACCAATTACTAATCTAGCGGGAGGGAACAATGAGCAGTTCTTC. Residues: CSAVPITNLAGGNNEQFF.

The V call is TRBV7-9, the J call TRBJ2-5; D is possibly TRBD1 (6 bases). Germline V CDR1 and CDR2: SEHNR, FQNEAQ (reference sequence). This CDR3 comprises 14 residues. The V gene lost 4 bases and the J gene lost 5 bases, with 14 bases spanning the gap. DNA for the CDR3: TGTGCCAGCAGCTCAAACGCAGGGGTGGAGACCCAGTACTTC. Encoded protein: CASSSNAGVETQYF.

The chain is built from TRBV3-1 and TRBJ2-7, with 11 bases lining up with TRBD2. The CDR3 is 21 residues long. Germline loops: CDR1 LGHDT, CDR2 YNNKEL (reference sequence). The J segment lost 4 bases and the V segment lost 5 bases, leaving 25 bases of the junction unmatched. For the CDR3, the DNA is TGTGCCAGCAGCGCTACAAAGACTAGCGGGAATGACTGGGGGTTCGTATACGAGCAGTACTTC. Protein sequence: CASSATKTSGNDWGFVYEQYF.

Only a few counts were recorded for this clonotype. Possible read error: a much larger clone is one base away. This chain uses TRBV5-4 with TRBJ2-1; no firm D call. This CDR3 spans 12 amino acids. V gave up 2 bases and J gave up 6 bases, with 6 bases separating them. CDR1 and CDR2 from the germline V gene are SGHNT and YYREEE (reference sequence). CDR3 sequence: CASSFVFNEQFF. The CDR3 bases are TGTGCCAGCAGCTTTGTGTTCAATGAGCAGTTCTTC.

The CDR3 bases are TGCGCCAGCAGTTCCGGGACAGGGTGGGACGAGCAGTACTTC. Translating gives CASSSGTGWDEQYF. This chain links TRBV5-1 with TRBJ2-7, with 9 bases that match TRBD1. Looked up from germline, CDR1 is SGHRS and CDR2 is YFSETQ. This CDR3 spans 14 amino acids. V lost 5 bases, J lost 5 bases, and 8 bases stayed unmatched.

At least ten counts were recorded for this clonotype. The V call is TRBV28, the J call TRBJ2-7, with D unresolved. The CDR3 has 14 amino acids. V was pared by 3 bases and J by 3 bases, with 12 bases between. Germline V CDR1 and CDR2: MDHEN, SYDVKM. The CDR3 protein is CASSFTPASYEQYF. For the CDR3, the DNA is TGTGCCAGCAGTTTCACCCCGGCGAGCTACGAGCAGTACTTC.

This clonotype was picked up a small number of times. The CDR3 loop reads CASSYRDAGSNTGELFF. Written as DNA, the CDR3 is TGTGCCAGCAGCTACAGGGACGCGGGCTCGAACACCGGGGAGCTGTTTTTT. The chain uses TRBV11-3 and TRBJ2-2; the D gene is possibly TRBD1 (6 bases). Trimming removed 4 bases from V and 0 bases from J, with 15 bases in between. The CDR3 has 17 residues. Germline CDR1 reads SGHNT; CDR2 reads YENEEA.

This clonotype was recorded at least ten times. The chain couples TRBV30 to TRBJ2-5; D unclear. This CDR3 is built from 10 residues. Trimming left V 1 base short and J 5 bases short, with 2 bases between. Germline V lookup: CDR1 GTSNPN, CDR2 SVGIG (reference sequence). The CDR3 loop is CAWSEETQYF. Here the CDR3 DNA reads TGTGCCTGGAGTGAGGAGACCCAGTACTTC.

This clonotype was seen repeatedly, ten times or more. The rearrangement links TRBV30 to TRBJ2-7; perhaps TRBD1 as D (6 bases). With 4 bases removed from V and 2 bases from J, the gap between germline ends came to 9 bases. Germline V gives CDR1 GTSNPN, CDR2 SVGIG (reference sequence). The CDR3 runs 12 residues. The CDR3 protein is CAWKGGPYEQYF. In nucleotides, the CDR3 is TGTGCCTGGAAAGGGGGTCCCTACGAGCAGTACTTC. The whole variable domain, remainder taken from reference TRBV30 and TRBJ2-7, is SQTIHQWPATLVQPVGSPLSLECTVEGTSNPNLYWYRQAAGRGLQLLFYSVGIGQISSEVPQNLSASRPQDRQFILSSKKLLLSDSGFYLCAWKGGPYEQYFGPGTRLTVT.

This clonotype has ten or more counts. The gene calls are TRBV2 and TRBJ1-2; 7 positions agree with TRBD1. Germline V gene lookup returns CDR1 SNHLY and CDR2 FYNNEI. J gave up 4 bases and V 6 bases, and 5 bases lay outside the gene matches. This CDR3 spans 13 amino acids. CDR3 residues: CASSVGQAYGYTF. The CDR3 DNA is TGTGCCAGCAGCGTAGGACAGGCCTATGGCTACACCTTC.

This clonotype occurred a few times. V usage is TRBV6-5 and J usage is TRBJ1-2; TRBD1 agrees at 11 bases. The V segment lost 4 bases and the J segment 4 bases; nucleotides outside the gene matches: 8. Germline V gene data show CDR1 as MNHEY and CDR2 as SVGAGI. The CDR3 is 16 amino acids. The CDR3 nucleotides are TGTGCCAGCAGTTCCGGACAGGGGGCGCCCGGCTATGGCTACACCTTC. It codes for CASSSGQGAPGYGYTF.

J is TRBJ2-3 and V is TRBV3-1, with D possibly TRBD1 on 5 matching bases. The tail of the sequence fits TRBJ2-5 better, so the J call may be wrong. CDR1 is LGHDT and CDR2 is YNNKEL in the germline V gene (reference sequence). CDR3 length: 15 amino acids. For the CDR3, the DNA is TGTGCCAGCAGATCCCTACAGGCTGGGTCGGAGACCCAGTACTTC. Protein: CASRSLQAGSETQYF.

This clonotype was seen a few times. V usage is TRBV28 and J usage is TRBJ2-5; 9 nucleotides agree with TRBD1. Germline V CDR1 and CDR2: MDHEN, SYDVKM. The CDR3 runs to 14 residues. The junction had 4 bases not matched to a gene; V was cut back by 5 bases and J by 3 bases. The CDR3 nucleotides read TGTGCCAGCAGTCGGGACAGGGTAGAAGAGACCCAGTACTTC. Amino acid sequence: CASSRDRVEETQYF. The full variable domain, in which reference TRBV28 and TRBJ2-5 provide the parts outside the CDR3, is DVKVTQSSRYLVKRTGEKVFLECVQDMDHENMFWYRQDPGLGLRLIYFSYDVKMKEKGDIPEGYSVSREKKERFSLILESASTNQTSMYLCASSRDRVEETQYFGPGTRLLVL.

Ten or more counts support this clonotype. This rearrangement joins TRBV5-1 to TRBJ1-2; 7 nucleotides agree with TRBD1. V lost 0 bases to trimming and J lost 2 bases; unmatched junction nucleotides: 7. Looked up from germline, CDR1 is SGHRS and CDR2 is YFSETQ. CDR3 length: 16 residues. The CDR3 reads CASSLAQTGKNYGYTF. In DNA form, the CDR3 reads TGCGCCAGCAGCTTGGCCCAGACAGGGAAGAACTATGGCTACACCTTC. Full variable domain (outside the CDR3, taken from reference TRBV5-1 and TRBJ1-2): KAGVTQTPRYLIKTRGQQVTLSCSPISGHRSVSWYQQTPGQGLQFLFEYFSETQRNKGNFPGRFSGRQFSNSRSEMNVSTLELGDSALYLCASSLAQTGKNYGYTFGSGTRLTVV.